Below, one T cell receptor beta chain is given with its context. The data belong to a study of OX40 agonist ivuxolimab in advanced cancers. As for the study in general: Each patient was given ivuxolimab into a vein every 2 weeks, at 0.01 to 10 mg/kg. Two patients with cutaneous melanoma and one with hepatocellular carcinoma, three in total, showed partial responses.

The germline V gene encodes CDR1 ENHRY and CDR2 SYGVKD. This CDR3 contains 14 residues. Trimming pared 11 bases from V and 3 bases from J, leaving 19 bases between. Method: immunoSEQ multiplex PCR; TCRdb's copy keeps in-frame clones and lacks some. The top ten hold less than 3.5% of the sample, which has about 61,000 clones, roughly four fifths seen once. The chain carries TRBV10-3 and TRBJ1-2; D is perhaps TRBD1 (6 bases). The clonotype comes from an adult with an advanced solid tumor such as melanoma, head and neck, liver or kidney cancer. The specimen comprised CD4+ or CD8+ T cells sorted from blood, sampled in a trial of the OX40 agonist ivuxolimab. CDR3 region: CASRGGGADYGYTF. In DNA form, the CDR3 reads TGTGCCTCGCGGGGAGGGGGAGCAGACTATGGCTACACCTTC.